Shown below are 15 T cell receptor beta chains from a single sample sequenced in a study of post-analysis software for immune sequencing data (dated by TCRdb to 2015 to 2017). These receptors lack a known antigen. Receptor amplification or capture employed PCR. Sequencing relied on an Illumina HiSeq 2500. To reduce PCR and sequencing biases, unique molecular identifiers were incorporated into the TCR beta cDNA libraries. TCRdb ran its own pipeline on the public reads, namely fastp trimming at Q25 and MiXCR clone calling, and kept in-frame beta chains. Under each unique CDR3 protein, matching rows form one entry showing the most common genes and DNA. The sample table shows 500,000 to 600,000 distinct CDR3 sequences, and roughly 45% are seen once. Together, the top ten hold 1.7% of the sample. Study-wide conclusions, independent of this receptor: Four or five TRBV segments, including TRBV5-6, TRBV5-1 and TRBV20-1, were significantly more frequent in patients than controls.

What was sequenced was blood. The receptors derive from a girl between 10 and 17 years old with multiple sclerosis.

In its sample, this clonotype was seen a few times. V gene TRBV5-1 combines with J gene TRBJ2-5; no definite D call. The CDR3 spans 13 residues. Deletions cut 2 bases from V and 2 bases from J, with 7 bases between. Germline V gives CDR1 SGHRS, CDR2 YFSETQ. CDR3 region: CASSFRLQETQYF. DNA of the CDR3: TGCGCCAGCAGCTTTCGCTTGCAAGAGACCCAGTACTTC.

This clonotype was counted a single time. The chain links TRBV5-1 to TRBJ1-2; D remains ambiguous. CDR1 is SGHRS and CDR2 is YFSETQ in the germline V gene. With 5 bases removed from V and 13 bases from J, the gap between germline ends came to 15 bases. This CDR3 has 11 residues. The CDR3 spells CASSAGEVLTF. DNA for the CDR3: TGCGCCAGCAGTGCCGGGGAGGTTCTCACCTTC.

This clonotype has more than one count but fewer than ten. J is TRBJ1-2 and V is TRBV12-3 or TRBV12-4, with a weak D call TRBD1 (6 bases). The CDR3 sequence is 12 residues long. V was trimmed by 7 bases and J by 7 bases, leaving 13 bases between them. CDR3 residues: CASNPGAGGYTF. In DNA form, the CDR3 reads TGTGCCAGCAATCCGGGGGCGGGTGGCTACACCTTC.

The chain uses TRBV29-1 and TRBJ2-1, with TRBD2 matching over 9 bases. With 8 bases clipped from V and 2 bases from J, the junction kept 4 bases outside the gene matches. There are 13 residues in the CDR3. The V gene's germline CDR1 is SQVTM and CDR2 ANQGSEA. The CDR3 bases are TGCAGCTTTAGCGGGAGCCCCTACAATGAGCAGTTCTTC. Translated: CSFSGSPYNEQFF.

The rearrangement uses TRBV7-9 and TRBJ2-1, with D unresolved. The J call could be wrong; TRBJ2-7 is a better fit for the DNA end. The CDR3 is 14 residues long. Germline CDR1 is SEHNR and CDR2 is FQNEAQ (reference sequence). The CDR3 coding sequence is TGTGCCAGCAGCTTAAGTACTTCCTACAATGAGCAGTACTTC. Residues: CASSLSTSYNEQYF.

This clonotype came up a few times. The J gene is TRBJ2-3, the V gene TRBV11-2; no reliable D call. CDR1 is SGHAT and CDR2 is FQNNGV in the germline V gene. This CDR3 has 15 residues. V lost 4 bases and J lost 2, with 13 bases in between. The CDR3 is CASSSARIPTDTQYF. CDR3 nucleotides: TGTGCCAGCAGCTCGGCACGGATTCCCACAGATACGCAGTATTTT.

This rearrangement joins TRBV10-2 to TRBJ1-3; tentative D call: TRBD1 (5 bases). Germline V gene lookup returns CDR1 WSHSY and CDR2 SAAADI. V dropped 0 bases and J dropped 10 bases, with 19 bases sitting between them. The CDR3 extends over 16 amino acids. The CDR3 loop is CASSESGGSAEKTIYF. The CDR3 nucleotides are TGCGCCAGCAGTGAGTCGGGGGGGAGTGCGGAGAAGACCATATATTTT.

The chain is built from TRBV7-2 and TRBJ2-3; D call uncertain. V lost 5 bases to trimming and J lost 4 bases, with 16 bases between them. The CDR3 is 15 amino acids. The germline CDR1 and CDR2 sequences are SGHTA and FQGNSA. The CDR3 nucleotides read TGTGCCAGCAGCCCCCGCGGTGGGAACGCAGATACGCAGTATTTT. Encoded protein: CASSPRGGNADTQYF.

This clonotype was seen a single time. The chain employs TRBV2 and TRBJ2-5; D is unclear. The better agreement between TRBJ2-7 and the DNA end casts doubt on the J call. Germline values: CDR1 SNHLY, CDR2 FYNNEI. The CDR3 extends over 12 amino acids. The CDR3: CASTNGPLEQYF. DNA for the CDR3: TGTGCCAGCACAAACGGACCTCTCGAGCAGTACTTC.

This clonotype came up a few times. The gene calls are TRBV24-1 and TRBJ2-1; D remains ambiguous. The CDR3 is made up of 16 amino acids. The germline V and J ends were trimmed by 3 bases and 0 bases, with 11 bases remaining between them. Germline CDR1 KGHDR, CDR2 SFDVKD. The CDR3 sequence is CATSDRTALSYNEQFF. DNA for the CDR3: TGTGCCACCAGTGATCGGACCGCCCTCTCCTACAATGAGCAGTTCTTC.

In this sample, this clonotype turned up a few times. The chain employs TRBV12-3 or TRBV12-4 and TRBJ2-5, with D uncertain. Trimming cost V 4 bases and J 5 bases, with 5 bases left between them. The CDR3 runs to 11 residues. DNA for the CDR3: TGTGCCAGCAGTTCTGTGGAGACCCAGTACTTC. This encodes CASSSVETQYF.

The chain employs TRBV6-5 and TRBJ2-5, with TRBD2 identical over 9 bases. Germline V gives CDR1 MNHEY, CDR2 SVGAGI. The trim removed 2 bases at V and 4 bases at J, leaving 14 bases unmatched. This CDR3 contains 18 residues. The CDR3 protein is CASSYGASGAPARETQYF. CDR3 nucleotide sequence: TGTGCCAGCAGTTACGGGGCTAGCGGGGCCCCGGCACGAGAGACCCAGTACTTC.

V usage is TRBV7-2 and J usage is TRBJ1-2; D uncertain. This CDR3 is 11 amino acids long. The ends were cut back, 3 bases at V and 3 bases at J, with 2 bases in the middle. Germline CDR1 reads SGHTA; CDR2 reads FQGNSA. DNA for the CDR3: TGTGCCAGCAGCTTTCACTATGGCTACACCTTC. Translation gives CASSFHYGYTF.

The chain has TRBV5-1 and TRBJ2-7, with 12 bases lining up with TRBD2. CDR1 and CDR2 from the germline V gene are SGHRS and YFSETQ. The CDR3 covers 14 residues. V lost 4 bases, J lost 6 bases, and 5 bases stayed unmatched. The CDR3 nucleotides are TGCGCCAGCAGCACGACTAGCGGGAGAACCGAGCAGTACTTC. It codes for CASSTTSGRTEQYF.

The chain is built from TRBV7-9 and TRBJ2-3; D ambiguous. Germline V gives CDR1 SEHNR, CDR2 FQNEAQ (reference sequence). V lost 4 bases to trimming and J lost 6 bases, with 17 bases between them. CDR3 size: 15 residues. CDR3 nucleotide sequence: TGTGCCAGCAGCTCAAGAGGCCCTGATAGGGATACGCAGTATTTT. Protein: CASSSRGPDRDTQYF. Using reference TRBV7-9 and TRBJ2-3 for the parts outside the CDR3, the full variable domain is DTGVSQNPRHKITKRGQNVTFRCDPISEHNRLYWYRQTLGQGPEFLTYFQNEAQLEKSRLLSDRFSAERPKGSFSTLEIQRTEQGDSAMYLCASSSRGPDRDTQYFGPGTRLTVL.